These 6 T cell receptor beta chains came from one sample sequenced in a study of T cells in localized non-small cell lung cancer. Profiling relied on immunoSEQ multiplex PCR, and the TCRdb table lists in-frame clones only, not all of them. The sample records 8,500 to 10,000 clones, less than 95% being singletons. The source was peripheral blood, collected before any cancer treatment. Receptor source: an older male donor with stage III squamous cell lung carcinoma.

A note on this clone: Without the conserved terminal phenylalanine or tryptophan, this CDR3 likely stems from a read error. No DNA is shown, since the ends of the CDR3 on it are uncertain; the CDR3 is the one TCRdb lists. J is TRBJ2-7 and V is TRBV7-8. Germline V lookup: CDR1 SGHVS, CDR2 FQNEAQ. Ends included, the CDR3 has 12 residues. The CDR3 is CASSPTMGTAQI.

Within the sample, this clone is medium-sized (0.01 to 0.1%). CDR3 sequence (DNA): TGTGCCAGCAGTGCGGGACAGACTAATTCACCCCTCCACTTT. Translated, it gives CASSAGQTNSPLHF. The chain carries TRBV7-9 and TRBJ1-6; 7 bases match TRBD1. The CDR3 consists of 14 residues. J gave up 6 bases and V 6 bases, and 5 bases lay outside the gene matches. Germline assignment: CDR1 SEHNR and CDR2 FQNEAQ (reference sequence).

The chain has TRBV27 and TRBJ2-7, with D perhaps matching TRBD1 (6 bases). V lost 8 bases to trimming and J lost 2 bases, with 13 bases between them. The germline V gene encodes CDR1 MNHEY and CDR2 SMNVEV (reference sequence). This CDR3 spans 13 amino acids. CDR3 sequence (DNA): TGTGCCAGCCAGGGGTCCCCGCCCTACGAGCAGTACTTC. Translating it yields CASQGSPPYEQYF.

V usage is TRBV7-9 and J usage is TRBJ1-2, with a weak D call TRBD1 (5 bases). Trimming cost V 4 bases and J 7 bases, with 13 bases left between them. Germline lookup yields CDR1 SEHNR and CDR2 FQNEAQ (reference sequence). The CDR3 contains 13 residues. CDR3 sequence reads: CASSYDSGFGYTF. The CDR3 DNA follows: TGTGCCAGCAGCTACGACAGCGGGTTTGGCTACACCTTC.

Only one count was recorded for this clone. This sequence joins TRBV11-2 and TRBJ2-5; TRBD2 might be the D (6 bases). This CDR3 is 15 amino acids long. The germline CDR1 and CDR2 sequences are SGHAT and FQNNGV. Trimming shortened V by 1 base and J by 9 bases, and 18 bases separated the two germline ends. The CDR3 reads CASSLAVGGSEAQYF. The CDR3 bases are TGTGCCAGCAGCTTAGCGGTCGGGGGATCGGAGGCCCAGTACTTC.

This chain uses TRBV7-2 with TRBJ2-7; D is undetermined. Germline CDR1 is SGHTA and CDR2 is FQGNSA. V gave up 5 bases and J gave up 7 bases, with 9 bases separating them. CDR3 length: 11 amino acids. The CDR3 nucleotides read TGTGCCAGCAGCACCCGCCGTGAGCAGTACTTC. Its translation is CASSTRREQYF. Supplemented by reference TRBV7-2 and TRBJ2-7, the full variable domain reads GAGVSQSPSNKVTEKGKDVELRCDPISGHTALYWYRQSLGQGLEFLIYFQGNSAPDKSGLPSDRFSAERTGGSVSTLTIQRTQQEDSAVYLCASSTRREQYFGPGTRLTVT.